The 25 T cell receptor beta chains below all came from one sample that was sequenced in a study of beta chain features in type 1 diabetes. Expressed TCRB transcripts were sequenced after all isolated RNA was converted to cDNA. TCRdb keeps only in-frame clones here, not all; method: immunoSEQ multiplex PCR. This table has over 120,000 clones, approximately 9.2% appearing once. Material for sequencing was central memory CD4+ T cells from blood. These receptor sequences come from a man between 18 and 29 years old in good health.

This clone was found a few times. In DNA, the CDR3 is TGTGCCAGCTCACCACGTTTGGGGGAGGATGGCTACACCTTC. Its translation is CASSPRLGEDGYTF. The chain combines TRBV18 with TRBJ1-2; maybe TRBD1 (5 bases). The CDR3 spans 14 residues. Germline V lookup: CDR1 KGHSH, CDR2 LQKENI. With 1 base removed from V and 6 bases from J, the gap between germline ends came to 12 bases.

The table lists this clone with a few counts. The chain is built from TRBV6-6 and TRBJ1-5; D is unclear. The CDR3 totals 15 residues. V was trimmed by 0 bases and J by 3 bases, leaving 9 bases between them. Germline CDR1 MNHNY, CDR2 SVGAGI (reference sequence). CDR3 in DNA: TGTGCCAGCAGTTACTCTGACAACTCCAATCAGCCCCAGCATTTT. Translation: CASSYSDNSNQPQHF.

This clone was observed a handful of times. V usage is TRBV5-1 and J usage is TRBJ2-7; D not resolved. V lost 0 bases to trimming and J lost 5 bases, with 15 bases between them. This CDR3 is built from 15 residues. The germline gives CDR1 SGHRS, CDR2 YFSETQ. DNA of the CDR3: TGCGCCAGCAGCTTGGCCCCCGTGGGCCGAGACGAGCAGTACTTC. Amino acids: CASSLAPVGRDEQYF.

The sample holds a few counts of this clone. The chain joins TRBV27 to TRBJ2-1; no definite D call. The V gene lost 5 bases and the J gene lost 0 bases, with 14 bases spanning the gap. The CDR3 covers 16 residues. Germline assignment: CDR1 MNHEY and CDR2 SMNVEV (reference sequence). The CDR3, as DNA: TGTGCCAGCAGTCCCCGGTGGAGCTCCTCCTACAATGAGCAGTTCTTC. Residues: CASSPRWSSSYNEQFF.

A few counts support this clone. V is TRBV30 and J is TRBJ1-5, with a tentative D call TRBD1 (5 bases). The CDR3 covers 16 residues. Germline CDR1 GTSNPN, CDR2 SVGIG (reference sequence). V lost 3 bases and J lost 4, with 19 bases in between. The CDR3 region has the DNA TGTGCCTGGAGCGATCTCCTAGGGGCAGATAATCAGCCCCAGCATTTT. This codes for CAWSDLLGADNQPQHF.

The V gene is TRBV6-6, the J gene TRBJ2-7, with a tentative D call TRBD1 (5 bases). CDR1 and CDR2 from the germline V gene are MNHNY and SVGAGI (reference sequence). This CDR3 region has 15 residues. V was trimmed by 0 bases and J by 2 bases, leaving 11 bases between them. As DNA, the CDR3 is TGTGCCAGCAGTTACTCGAGCCAGGGTACCTACGAGCAGTACTTC. This translates into CASSYSSQGTYEQYF.

This chain uses TRBV19 with TRBJ2-3; D uncertain. Germline assignment: CDR1 LNHDA and CDR2 SQIVND (reference sequence). The V gene lost 9 bases and the J gene lost 4 bases, with 14 bases spanning the gap. This CDR3 is built from 13 residues. CDR3 nucleotides: TGTGCCAGCTCAGGAAATATGGCAGATACGCAGTATTTT. This codes for CASSGNMADTQYF.

This clone was seen more than once but under ten times. The rearrangement links TRBV25-1 to TRBJ2-5; 8 bases line up with TRBD1. V was pared by 3 bases and J by 5 bases, with 5 bases of the junction left unmatched. The germline CDR1 and CDR2 sequences are MGHDK and SYGVNS. This CDR3 region has 14 residues. As DNA, the CDR3 is TGTGCCAGCAGTGAGCCGGGACAGGCGGAGACCCAGTACTTC. This encodes CASSEPGQAETQYF. The full variable domain, its missing parts supplied by reference TRBV25-1 and TRBJ2-5, is EADIYQTPRYLVIGTGKKITLECSQTMGHDKMYWYQQDPGMELHLIHYSYGVNSTEKGDLSSESTVSRIRTEHFPLTLESARPSHTSQYLCASSEPGQAETQYFGPGTRLLVL.

The table lists this clone with a few counts. The chain recombines TRBV9 with TRBJ2-5; TRBD2 matches at 11 bases. Looked up from germline, CDR1 is SGDLS and CDR2 is YYNGEE. The CDR3 consists of 18 residues. Losses at the gene ends were 0 bases for V and 1 base for J; bases not matched to a gene: 8. The CDR3: CASSVGASGGTLQETQYF. The CDR3 DNA reads as TGTGCCAGCAGCGTAGGGGCTAGCGGGGGGACACTCCAAGAGACCCAGTACTTC.

V and J are TRBV7-9 and TRBJ2-7; 7 nucleotides agree with TRBD2. Losses at the gene ends were 5 bases for V and 4 bases for J; bases not matched to a gene: 11. Germline V gene lookup returns CDR1 SEHNR and CDR2 FQNEAQ (reference sequence). The CDR3 is 15 residues long. The chain's CDR3 is CASSQISGGWYEQYF. The DNA of the CDR3 is TGTGCCAGCAGCCAAATATCGGGGGGATGGTACGAGCAGTACTTC.

Many counts were recorded for this clone. The J gene is TRBJ2-7, the V gene TRBV10-3; a possible D gene is TRBD2 (6 bases). Between the trimmed V and J ends, which lost 6 bases and 4 bases, there was a span of 13 bases. This CDR3 has 13 amino acids. The germline V gene encodes CDR1 ENHRY and CDR2 SYGVKD. The CDR3 region is CAIRTGTVYEQYF. Here the CDR3 DNA reads TGTGCCATCAGGACCGGGACTGTGTACGAGCAGTACTTC.

This chain connects TRBV2 to TRBJ2-1; 9 bases line up with TRBD2. Germline V gene data show CDR1 as SNHLY and CDR2 as FYNNEI. Trimming removed 0 bases from V and 7 bases from J; junction bases left unmatched: 10. This CDR3 has 17 residues. CDR3 region: CASSEALLAGGSNEQFF. For the CDR3, the DNA is TGTGCCAGCAGTGAAGCGCTTCTTGCGGGGGGGAGTAATGAGCAGTTCTTC. Full variable domain (outside the CDR3, taken from reference TRBV2 and TRBJ2-1): EPEVTQTPSHQVTQMGQEVILRCVPISNHLYFYWYRQILGQKVEFLVSFYNNEISEKSEIFDDQFSVERPDGSNFTLKIRSTKLEDSAMYFCASSEALLAGGSNEQFFGPGTRLTVL.

There are a few counts of this clone. This chain uses TRBV19 with TRBJ2-1, with 8 bases aligning to TRBD2. This CDR3 has 15 amino acids. Germline-derived CDR1 and CDR2 are LNHDA and SQIVND (reference sequence). V lost 5 bases to trimming and J lost 7 bases; unmatched junction nucleotides: 10. Here the CDR3 DNA reads TGTGCCAGTAGTTTGGAAAGAGCGGGGGAAAATGAGCAGTTCTTC. It specifies CASSLERAGENEQFF.

The genes are TRBV28 and TRBJ2-7, with D maybe TRBD1 (6 bases). V lost 10 bases and J 0 bases, leaving 16 bases between the germline ends. Germline CDR1 reads MDHEN; CDR2 reads SYDVKM. The CDR3 consists of 14 residues. The CDR3 region has the DNA TGTGCCACCTTTACAGGGTCGGGCTCCTACGAGCAGTACTTC. It yields the protein CATFTGSGSYEQYF.

This chain connects TRBV4-3 to TRBJ2-1; 9 bases fit TRBD2. V lost 1 base, J lost 1 base, and 2 bases stayed unmatched. Per germline, CDR1 LGHNA and CDR2 YSLEER. The CDR3 has 16 residues. The CDR3 nucleotides are TGCGCCAGCAGCCAAGGACTAGCGGATTCCTACAATGAGCAGTTCTTC. Residues: CASSQGLADSYNEQFF.

This clone has more than one count but fewer than ten. An end of the junction differs from the germline gene, which may be a read error. The chain uses TRBV19 and TRBJ1-5; D ambiguous. CDR1 LNHDA and CDR2 SQIVND come from the germline V gene (reference sequence). The CDR3 has 12 amino acids. The CDR3 sequence: CASRRQNQPQHF. The CDR3 DNA follows: TGTGCTAGTAGGAGACAAAATCAGCCCCAGCATTTT. The whole variable domain, remainder taken from reference TRBV19 and TRBJ1-5, is DGGITQSPKYLFRKEGQNVTLSCEQNLNHDAMYWYRQDPGQGLRLIYYSQIVNDFQKGDIAEGYSVSREKKESFPLTVTSAQKNPTAFYLCASRRQNQPQHFGDGTRLSIL.

This clone was detected only a few times. V is TRBV6-6 and J is TRBJ2-5; D is perhaps TRBD2 (7 bases). V was shortened by 2 bases and J by 2 bases, with 12 bases between the two germline ends. Per the germline V gene, CDR1 is MNHNY and CDR2 is SVGAGI (reference sequence). This CDR3 contains 15 residues. The CDR3 coding sequence is TGTGCCAGCAGTTACGGGGGGGGCAAACAAGAGACCCAGTACTTC. Its translation: CASSYGGGKQETQYF.

This clone came up a few times. The gene calls are TRBV6-6 and TRBJ2-7; the D gene is possibly TRBD1 (6 bases). CDR3 size: 14 residues. Trimming took 7 bases from V and 5 from J, leaving 18 bases between them. CDR1 and CDR2 from the germline V gene are MNHNY and SVGAGI (reference sequence). DNA of the CDR3: TGTGCCAGCACTTCACCCGGCAGGGGCAACGAGCAGTACTTC. Its protein is CASTSPGRGNEQYF.

This clone turned up a few times. The V call is TRBV18, the J call TRBJ1-3; D uncertain. From germline, CDR1 is KGHSH and CDR2 LQKENI. Trimming left V 2 bases short and J 3 bases short, with 17 bases between. This CDR3 contains 17 residues. In DNA form, the CDR3 reads TGTGCCAGCTCACCAACGAGGGCTGAGCTTGGTGGAAACACCATATATTTT. The encoded protein is CASSPTRAELGGNTIYF.

The chain combines TRBV5-4 with TRBJ2-1, with TRBD2 matching 8 bases. The germline V gene has CDR1 SGHNT and CDR2 YYREEE (reference sequence). The CDR3 sequence is 15 residues long. Trimming cost V 1 base and J 9 bases; bases outside gene matches: 9. The CDR3 coding sequence is TGTGCCAGCAGCTTGTTGGGCGGGGGGTTTGTTGAGCAGTTCTTC. This codes for CASSLLGGGFVEQFF.

This clone was counted ten times or more. The J gene is TRBJ1-3, the V gene TRBV2, with unresolved D. V dropped 10 bases and J dropped 4 bases, with 11 bases sitting between them. The CDR3 sequence is 12 residues long. Germline CDR1 and CDR2: SNHLY and FYNNEI. CDR3 amino acids: CATRLAGNTIYF. For the CDR3, the DNA is TGTGCCACCCGACTGGCGGGAAACACCATATATTTT.

This clone came up many times. V is TRBV18 and J is TRBJ2-5, with 7 bases that match TRBD2. The CDR3 covers 13 residues. V lost 4 bases and J lost 4; bases outside the gene matches: 3. Germline lookup yields CDR1 KGHSH and CDR2 LQKENI. CDR3 nucleotide sequence: TGTGCCAGCTCACAACCTAGCGGAGAGACCCAGTACTTC. Amino acids: CASSQPSGETQYF.

This clone was seen once. J is TRBJ2-1 and V is TRBV11-2; 7 nucleotides align to TRBD2. The ends lost 7 bases at V and 0 bases at J; junction bases unmatched: 6. CDR3 length: 15 amino acids. Germline loops: CDR1 SGHAT, CDR2 FQNNGV. The chain's CDR3 is CASTSRGGSYNEQFF. The CDR3 DNA is TGTGCCAGCACCTCGCGCGGGGGCTCCTACAATGAGCAGTTCTTC. Using reference TRBV11-2 and TRBJ2-1 for the parts outside the CDR3, the full variable domain is EAGVAQSPRYKIIEKRQSVAFWCNPISGHATLYWYQQILGQGPKLLIQFQNNGVVDDSQLPKDRFSAERLKGVDSTLKIQPAKLEDSAVYLCASTSRGGSYNEQFFGPGTRLTVL.

This clone was counted between two and nine times. In DNA form, the CDR3 reads TGTGCCAGCAGGTCAAGGGGGAATTCACCCCTCCACTTT. It is translated as CASRSRGNSPLHF. The chain joins TRBV5-6 to TRBJ1-6, with a tentative D call TRBD1 (6 bases). Germline V gene lookup returns CDR1 SGHDT and CDR2 YYEEEE. This CDR3 contains 13 residues. Trimming pared 5 bases from V and 7 bases from J, leaving 10 bases between.

The sample holds many counts of this clone. CDR3 sequence (DNA): TGTGCCAGCAGTTTACGGGTAGGCGAGCAGTACTTC. Encoded protein: CASSLRVGEQYF. The chain combines TRBV28 with TRBJ2-7; D is uncertain. The CDR3 sequence is 12 residues long. The germline gives CDR1 MDHEN, CDR2 SYDVKM. Trimming pared 2 bases from V and 6 bases from J, leaving 8 bases between.